The clone carrying this TCR beta chain was seen a handful of times. The target antigen is unknown. This sample is part of a study of regulatory T cells in long-lasting Graves disease. Study results and limitations: Rather than thyroid tissue, only peripheral blood underwent study. When disease was persistent, TRBV28, TRBJ1-2 and TRBJ2-5 were the favored segments.

The sample's time point: newly diagnosed GD, antithyroid drugs for less than 3 months. Construction of the TCR library relied on RNA isolated from PBMCs. Libraries of TCR beta came from iRepertoire HTBI primers plus Arm-PCR of CDR3 regions. TCRdb ran MiXCR on the multiplex PCR reads and lists one entry per CDR3 protein. The sample consists of about 560,000 distinct CDR3 sequences, more than 15% of them appearing once. The junction had 11 bases not matched to a gene; V was cut back by 0 bases and J by 6 bases. This CDR3 comprises 16 residues. In germline, CDR1 is DFQATT, CDR2 SNEGSKA (reference sequence). These records were also assigned to another study, of T cells in Graves' hyperthyroidism and ophthalmopathy. From that second work: A set of HTBI primers served as the primers for a first-round RT-PCR of the TCR CDR3. Blood shared most expanded thyroid clonotypes above 0.001.

The source was peripheral blood mononuclear cells (PBMCs), collected at new diagnosis, from a patient treated with antithyroid drugs. The clonotype comes from a man aged 18 to 30 with Graves disease. The chain recombines TRBV20-1 with TRBJ1-5; 7 nucleotides line up with TRBD1. For the CDR3, the DNA is TGCAGTGCTAGAGATCGGACAGGTGGGGAGGGTCAGCCCCAGCATTTT. Its protein is CSARDRTGGEGQPQHF.